Listed here are 15 T cell receptor beta chains from one sample, sequenced in a study of T cells after yellow fever vaccination (dated by TCRdb to between 2018 and 2020). The library was obtained by 5' RACE. Sequencing was performed on an Illumina NovaSeq 6000. TCRdb cleaned the public reads at Q25 with fastp, built clones with MiXCR and kept in-frame beta chains. When rows share a CDR3 protein, they turn into one entry using the most common DNA and genes. Counted in this sample were some 200,000 distinct CDR3 sequences; roughly 3.3% of them appeared once. The ten largest account for about 3% of the sample. This specimen's treatment or condition label, per the study, means: live attenuated yellow fever vaccine strain. Source: CD4+ T cells sorted from PBMCs, taken 10 days after the yellow fever booster vaccination. The source is a man aged 18 to 30 who received the YFV17D yellow fever vaccine.

The sample holds a few counts of this clonotype. V and J are TRBV5-1 and TRBJ2-2; tentatively, D is TRBD2 (7 bases). V was shortened by 2 bases and J by 7 bases, with 12 bases between the two germline ends. CDR3 length: 14 amino acids. The germline CDR1 and CDR2 sequences are SGHRS and YFSETQ. CDR3 nucleotides: TGCGCCAGCAGCTTCCGGGGGGCGGTCGGGGAGCTGTTTTTT. Residues: CASSFRGAVGELFF.

The sample holds many counts of this clonotype. This chain joins TRBV6-5 and TRBJ2-3, with TRBD2 identical over 7 bases. This CDR3 comprises 17 residues. Germline V CDR1 and CDR2: MNHEY, SVGAGI. J lost 5 bases, V lost 1 base, and 12 bases had no gene match. CDR3 coding DNA: TGTGCCAGCAGTTACTGGGTTCCGGCTAGCGGAGGAGATACGCAGTATTTT. Its protein product is CASSYWVPASGGDTQYF.

This chain connects TRBV20-1 to TRBJ2-3, with 8 bases aligning to TRBD1. Germline V gene lookup returns CDR1 DFQATT and CDR2 SNEGSKA (reference sequence). The trim removed 0 bases at V and 5 bases at J, leaving 7 bases unmatched. The CDR3 sequence is 15 residues long. DNA for the CDR3: TGCAGTGCTAGAGAACGGACAGGGAATGTAGATACGCAGTATTTT. Translating gives CSARERTGNVDTQYF.

The rearrangement joins TRBV12-3 or TRBV12-4 to TRBJ2-4; the D is unclear. This CDR3 contains 12 residues. V was trimmed by 7 bases and J by 8 bases, leaving 12 bases between them. This CDR3 is CASTQDRHIQYF. In DNA, the CDR3 is TGTGCCAGCACCCAGGACCGGCACATTCAGTACTTC.

This clonotype was counted ten times or more. V usage is TRBV12-3 or TRBV12-4 and J usage is TRBJ2-2; D uncertain. The CDR3 has 13 residues. V lost 2 bases to trimming and J lost 6 bases, with 7 bases between them. CDR3 DNA sequence: TGTGCCAGCAGTTTAAATCGGGCCGGGGAGCTGTTTTTT. Encoded protein: CASSLNRAGELFF.

At least ten counts were recorded for this clonotype. This chain uses TRBV7-6 with TRBJ2-1, with D maybe TRBD1 (6 bases). The CDR3 contains 15 residues. From germline, CDR1 is SGHVS and CDR2 FNYEAQ. Trimming removed 1 base from V and 8 bases from J, with 15 bases in between. The CDR3 DNA reads TGTGCCAGCAGCTTAGAGGATGGCAGGGGACATGAGCAGTTCTTC. Translating it yields CASSLEDGRGHEQFF.

This rearrangement joins TRBV10-3 to TRBJ2-6; no clear D. The CDR3 extends over 15 amino acids. Germline assignment: CDR1 ENHRY and CDR2 SYGVKD. Trimming pared 6 bases from V and 2 bases from J, leaving 11 bases between. The CDR3 DNA reads TGTGCCATCAGCCGAGCAGTTACTGGGGCCAACGTCCTGACTTTC. Protein: CAISRAVTGANVLTF.

Only a few counts were recorded for this clonotype. The chain combines TRBV28 with TRBJ1-4; 8 positions agree with TRBD1. Germline-derived CDR1 and CDR2 are MDHEN and SYDVKM. The CDR3 has 15 residues. Trimming cost V 3 bases and J 4 bases; bases outside gene matches: 4. The CDR3 spells CASSFPQGGNEKLFF. CDR3 DNA: TGTGCCAGCAGTTTCCCACAGGGGGGTAATGAAAAACTGTTTTTT. The full variable domain, its missing parts supplied by reference TRBV28 and TRBJ1-4, is DVKVTQSSRYLVKRTGEKVFLECVQDMDHENMFWYRQDPGLGLRLIYFSYDVKMKEKGDIPEGYSVSREKKERFSLILESASTNQTSMYLCASSFPQGGNEKLFFGSGTQLSVL.

This clonotype was detected many times. V gene TRBV20-1 combines with J gene TRBJ2-1, with 14 bases matching TRBD2. V lost 5 bases and J lost 7; bases outside the gene matches: 7. There are 15 residues in the CDR3. CDR1 is DFQATT, CDR2 SNEGSKA, per germline (reference sequence). The CDR3 is CSAVRLAGGPNEQFF. In nucleotides, the CDR3 is TGCAGTGCTGTCAGACTAGCGGGGGGGCCTAATGAGCAGTTCTTC.

This clonotype was counted between two and nine times. The rearrangement joins TRBV6-5 to TRBJ2-3, with a weak D call TRBD1 (6 bases). V dropped 4 bases and J dropped 6 bases, with 8 bases sitting between them. The CDR3 length is 12 residues. Germline V gene lookup returns CDR1 MNHEY and CDR2 SVGAGI. In nucleotides, the CDR3 is TGTGCCAGCAGTTCGACAGGTGATACGCAGTATTTT. It encodes CASSSTGDTQYF.

This clonotype has a handful of counts. The chain joins TRBV7-8 to TRBJ1-2; 9 bases match TRBD1. The CDR3 contains 13 residues. Germline V gene sequence: CDR1 SGHVS, CDR2 FQNEAQ. V was pared by 5 bases and J by 8 bases, with 6 bases of the junction left unmatched. The DNA for the CDR3 is TGTGCCAGCAGCCGTACAGGGGGCGAAGGCTACACCTTC. Translated, it gives CASSRTGGEGYTF.

This clonotype has a count of ten or more. The rearrangement uses TRBV12-3 or TRBV12-4 and TRBJ2-6, with D possibly matching TRBD1 (6 bases). With 3 bases removed from V and 2 bases from J, the gap between germline ends came to 8 bases. This CDR3 is built from 15 residues. CDR3 in DNA: TGTGCCAGCAGTTTGAGGGGGACTGGGGCCAACGTCCTGACTTTC. Translated: CASSLRGTGANVLTF.

The chain joins TRBV20-1 to TRBJ2-7, with 7 bases fitting TRBD1. The CDR3 extends over 13 amino acids. The germline V gene has CDR1 DFQATT and CDR2 SNEGSKA (reference sequence). V lost 5 bases and J lost 5; bases outside the gene matches: 9. The CDR3 bases are TGCAGTGCTGGGCCAGGGGGTTTCGACGAGCAGTACTTC. This translates into CSAGPGGFDEQYF.

V and J are TRBV5-1 and TRBJ2-5; D unclear. Trimming cost V 3 bases and J 2 bases, with 14 bases left between them. The CDR3 spans 15 residues. In germline, CDR1 is SGHRS, CDR2 YFSETQ. The CDR3 nucleotides are TGCGCCAGCAGCTCTGGGGTTGCAGAGCAAGAGACCCAGTACTTC. Residues: CASSSGVAEQETQYF.

This clonotype was recorded at least ten times. The V gene is TRBV6-2 or TRBV6-3, the J gene TRBJ2-1; 14 bases are shared with TRBD2. The trim removed 6 bases at V and 6 bases at J, leaving 4 bases unmatched. CDR1 and CDR2 (germline): MNHEY, SVGEGT. This CDR3 is 15 amino acids long. The CDR3 spells CASRIGTSGGNEQFF. The CDR3 DNA sequence: TGTGCCAGCAGGATCGGGACTAGCGGGGGCAATGAGCAGTTCTTC.